This T cell receptor beta chain was recorded in a study of spatial heterogeneity in lung cancer. Turning to the study itself: The donors, 60 to 80 patients with untreated early-stage non-small cell lung cancer, provided the samples. The average count in raw reads for each unique TCR and UMI combination exceeded nine appearances. Notes on the study in general: Relative to follow-up, resection was when ubiquitous expanded tumor TCRs appeared more in blood.

Each TCR cDNA molecule bore a unique molecular identifier. TCRdb recomputed calls from the 5' RACE reads with MiXCR, one row per CDR3 protein. The sample has roughly 26,000 distinct CDR3 sequences, 5% to 6.5% seen once. The CDR3 is 12 residues long. Trimming took 2 bases from V and 7 from J, leaving 6 bases between them. The V gene's germline CDR1 is ENHRY and CDR2 SYGVKD. The time point is: blood at routine non-recurrence follow-up after resection. Sequencing was performed on whole RNA extracted from tumor and nontumor lung tissue, or from frozen PBMC, and the material was left unsorted. This clonotype was seen many times. Its antigen is unknown.

The sequence was collected from a male donor with early-stage non-small cell lung cancer. The sequenced sample was PBMCs, obtained at follow-up. The V call is TRBV10-3, the J call TRBJ2-1, with a weak D call TRBD2 (5 bases). In DNA, the CDR3 is TGTGCCATCAGTGAGACGGGGAATGAGCAGTTCTTC. Translated: CAISETGNEQFF.